A selection of T cell receptor beta chains follows, all from one sample in a study of blood T cell repertoires in COVID-19. Profiled with immunoSEQ multiplex PCR; TCRdb holds only in-frame clones, not every one. The sample has about 260,000 clones; approximately 86% are singletons. Sequenced material: peripheral blood. These receptor sequences come from a man aged 25 to 40 with active or convalescent COVID-19. Each CDR3 is given with its conserved first and last residue. The D gene is left open where the match is weak. Size values are once, few and many counts, or a class for expanded clones, and some rows have none.

TRBD1 | once | TRBJ1-3 | TRBV5-1 | TGCGCCAGCAGCTTGGCACAGGGGCCGAGCTCTGGAAACACCATATATTTT | CASSLAQGPSSGNTIYF
- | once | TRBJ2-7 | TRBV4-1 | TGCGCCAGCAGCCAAGATCCGGGGTTCGAGCAGTACTTC | CASSQDPGFEQYF
TRBD1 | - | TRBJ2-7 | TRBV11-2 | TGTGCCAGCAGCTTCGGGACAGGAAACTACGAGCAGTACTTC | CASSFGTGNYEQYF
TRBD1 | - | TRBJ2-7 | TRBV6-5 | TGTGCCAGCAACCGGGACAGGGCCTCCTACGAGCAGTACTTC | CASNRDRASYEQYF
TRBD1 | - | TRBJ1-5 | TRBV5-8 | TGTGCCAGCAGCCCGGGACAGGGTTCGCAGCCCCAGCATTTT | CASSPGQGSQPQHF
- | - | TRBJ2-1 | TRBV24-1 | TGTGCCACCAGTGATCCGAGGGACATATACAATGAGCAGTTCTTC | CATSDPRDIYNEQFF
TRBD1 | few | TRBJ1-6 | TRBV7-2 | TGTGCCAGCAGCTCGACAGGGCCCAAGAATTCACCCCTCCACTTT | CASSSTGPKNSPLHF
TRBD2 | - | TRBJ2-2 | TRBV29-1 | TGCAGCGTTCGACTAGCGGGGGGGCCTACCGGGGAGCTGTTTTTT | CSVRLAGGPTGELFF
TRBD1 | - | TRBJ1-2 | TRBV4-1 | TGCGCCAGCAGCCAACCTAGACAGGGGGCAAACTATGGCTACACCTTC | CASSQPRQGANYGYTF
- | once | TRBJ1-2 | TRBV18 | TGTGCCAGCTCACCGGCTATGGGGGGAGGAAGTAACTATGGCTACACCTTC | CASSPAMGGGSNYGYTF
TRBD1 | - | TRBJ1-2 | TRBV5-5 | TGTGCCAGCAGCCTGACAGGGTGGGGCTACACCTTC | CASSLTGWGYTF
TRBD1 | - | TRBJ1-2 | TRBV3-1/TRBV3-2 | TGTGCCAGCAGCCGGTTGGGACAGGGGAACTATGGCTACACCTTC | CASSRLGQGNYGYTF
TRBD1 | - | TRBJ2-3 | TRBV4-1 | TGCGCCAGCAGCCAAGATCTCGGGACAGGGGGGGCAGATACGCAGTATTTT | CASSQDLGTGGADTQYF
TRBD1 | - | TRBJ1-1 | TRBV29-1 | TGCAGCGTGCAGACAGGGGGAGTCACTGAAGCTTTCTTT | CSVQTGGVTEAFF
- | - | TRBJ2-3 | TRBV9 | TGTGCCAGCAGCGTAGAGCCTTTCCGTTCCGATACGCAGTATTTT | CASSVEPFRSDTQYF
- | once | TRBJ1-3 | TRBV7-9 | TGTGCCAGCAGCTTCGGGAGCTCTGGAAACACCATATATTTT | CASSFGSSGNTIYF
TRBD1 | - | TRBJ1-2 | TRBV6-1 | TGTGCCAGCAGTGAAGGGCCGGTGAGGGGGCGAGGCTACACCTTC | CASSEGPVRGRGYTF
TRBD1 | - | TRBJ1-2 | TRBV10-3 | TGTGCCATACCCAGCGCGTTGTTTGCCGGGACAGGGGGATCAAATAACTATGGCTACACCTTC | CAIPSALFAGTGGSNNYGYTF
TRBD1 | - | TRBJ1-1 | TRBV7-3 | TGTGCCAGCAGCTCCCCAGCGGGACAGGGCACTGAAGCTTTCTTT | CASSSPAGQGTEAFF
- | - | TRBJ2-1 | TRBV2 | TGTGCCAGCAGCCGGGACACAAACAATGAGCAGTTCTTC | CASSRDTNNEQFF
- | - | TRBJ2-5 | TRBV21-1 | TGTGCCAGCTATAGGGGGGGGAACCCCCACCAAGAGACCCAGTACTTC | CASYRGGNPHQETQYF